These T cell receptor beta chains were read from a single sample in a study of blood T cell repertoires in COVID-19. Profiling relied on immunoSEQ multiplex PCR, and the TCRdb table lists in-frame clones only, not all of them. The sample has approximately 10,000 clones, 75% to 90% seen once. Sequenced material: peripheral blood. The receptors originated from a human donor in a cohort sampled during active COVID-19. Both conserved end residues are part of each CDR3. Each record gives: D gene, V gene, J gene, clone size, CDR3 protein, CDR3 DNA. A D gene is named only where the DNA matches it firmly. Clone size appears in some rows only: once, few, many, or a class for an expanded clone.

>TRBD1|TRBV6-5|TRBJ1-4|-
CASREGAFEKLFF
TGTGCCAGCAGGGAGGGGGCATTTGAAAAACTGTTTTTT
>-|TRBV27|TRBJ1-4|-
CASSSLGAANEKLFF
TGTGCCAGCAGTTCCCTAGGGGCTGCTAATGAAAAACTGTTTTTT
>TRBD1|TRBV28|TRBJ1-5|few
CASSLNGQGNNQPQHF
TGTGCCAGCAGCCTCAACGGACAGGGGAACAATCAGCCCCAGCATTTT
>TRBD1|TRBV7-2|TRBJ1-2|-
CASSLARDRGQLDGYTF
TGTGCCAGCAGCTTAGCCCGGGACAGGGGGCAGTTGGATGGCTACACCTTC
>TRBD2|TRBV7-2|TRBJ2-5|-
CASSLFAGTSAQETQYF
TGTGCCAGCAGCCTATTCGCCGGGACTAGCGCCCAAGAGACCCAGTACTTC
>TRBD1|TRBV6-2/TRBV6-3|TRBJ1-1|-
CASSYPYRTGNTEAFF
TGTGCCAGCAGTTACCCATACCGGACAGGGAACACTGAAGCTTTCTTT
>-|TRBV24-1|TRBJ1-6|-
CATSELQGRGISYNSPLHF
TGTGCCACCAGTGAGCTACAGGGAAGAGGAATCTCCTATAATTCACCCCTCCACTTT
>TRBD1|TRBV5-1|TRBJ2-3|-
CASSGGTGEGTDTQYF
TGCGCCAGCAGCGGAGGGACAGGGGAGGGCACAGATACGCAGTATTTT
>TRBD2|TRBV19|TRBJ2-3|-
CASTRAGAGDTQYF
TGTGCCAGTACGAGAGCGGGGGCGGGAGATACGCAGTATTTT
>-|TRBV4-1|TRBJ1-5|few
CASSQALSGNQPQHF
TGCGCCAGCAGCCAAGCCTTATCCGGGAATCAGCCCCAGCATTTT
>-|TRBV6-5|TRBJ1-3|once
CASRMDTNSGNTIYF
TGTGCCAGCAGAATGGACACAAACTCTGGAAACACCATATATTTT
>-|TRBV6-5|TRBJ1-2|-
CASSKGGLGYTF
TGTGCCAGCAGCAAGGGGGGGCTTGGCTACACCTTC
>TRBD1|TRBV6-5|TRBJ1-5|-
CASKGTGDQPQHF
TGTGCCAGCAAAGGGACAGGGGATCAGCCCCAGCATTTT
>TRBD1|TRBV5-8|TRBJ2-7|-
CASSLATGVSTYEQYF
TGTGCCAGCAGCTTGGCCACAGGGGTCTCTACCTACGAGCAGTACTTC
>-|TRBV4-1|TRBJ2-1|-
CASSQDYHNEQFF
TGCGCCAGCAGCCAGGACTACCACAATGAGCAGTTCTTC
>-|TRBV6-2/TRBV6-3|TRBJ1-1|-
CASSYYAGNGEGNTEAFF
TGTGCCAGCAGTTACTACGCGGGGAATGGGGAGGGGAACACTGAAGCTTTCTTT
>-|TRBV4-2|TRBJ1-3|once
CASSQDVGGRVGNTIYF
TGTGCCAGCAGCCAAGATGTGGGAGGCAGGGTTGGAAACACCATATATTTT